Presented here are 2 T cell receptor beta chains from one specimen sequenced in a study of blood T cell repertoires in COVID-19. Data came from immunoSEQ multiplex PCR; TCRdb stores just in-frame clones and leaves some out. This table has 100,000 to 120,000 clones, more than 65% appearing once. Sequencing was performed on peripheral blood. These receptors all come from a man aged 45-65 years with acute or convalescent COVID-19.

The chain joins TRBV11-2 to TRBJ2-4, with 11 positions matching TRBD1. The CDR3 sequence is 17 residues long. The J segment lost 0 bases and the V segment lost 5 bases, leaving 6 bases of the junction unmatched. Germline V CDR1 and CDR2: SGHAT, FQNNGV. The DNA of the CDR3 is TGTGCCAGCAGCCCAGGGACAGGGGGTATAGCCAAAAACATTCAGTACTTC. Amino acid sequence: CASSPGTGGIAKNIQYF.

The chain links TRBV29-1 to TRBJ1-2; D is unresolved. This CDR3 spans 14 amino acids. The germline V and J ends were trimmed by 6 bases and 1 base, with 15 bases remaining between them. The germline gives CDR1 SQVTM, CDR2 ANQGSEA. The CDR3: CSVSDTNFNYGYTF. DNA of the CDR3: TGCAGCGTGAGTGACACAAATTTTAACTATGGCTACACCTTC.